The 22 T cell receptor beta chains listed next were all sequenced from one sample in a study of blood T cell repertoires in COVID-19. The table came from immunoSEQ multiplex PCR; TCRdb's copy has only in-frame clones and leaves some out. The repertoire holds more than 120,000 clones, with roughly nine tenths as singletons. Specimen: peripheral blood. All receptors derive from a human donor in a cohort sampled during active COVID-19.

V is TRBV5-1 and J is TRBJ1-5, with D possibly TRBD1 on 6 matching bases. Germline V lookup: CDR1 SGHRS, CDR2 YFSETQ. CDR3 length equals 14 residues. V dropped 4 bases and J dropped 6 bases, with 14 bases sitting between them. The CDR3 DNA is TGCGCCAGCAGCCCCGAGGGGGGGGTTCAGCCCCAGCATTTT. Residues: CASSPEGGVQPQHF.

The chain employs TRBV2 and TRBJ2-1, with 8 positions matching TRBD2. The CDR3 extends over 15 amino acids. Germline CDR1 reads SNHLY; CDR2 reads FYNNEI. V lost 2 bases, J lost 6 bases, and 6 bases stayed unmatched. CDR3 DNA: TGTGCCAGCAGTGAATTTGCGGGGGGAGGCAATGAGCAGTTCTTC. Translating it yields CASSEFAGGGNEQFF.

The CDR3 DNA is TGTGCCAGCAGCCATACAGGGGGTTACTCTGGGGCCAACGTCCTGACTTTC. It encodes CASSHTGGYSGANVLTF. This chain connects TRBV5-5 to TRBJ2-6, with 8 bases aligning to TRBD1. The V segment lost 4 bases and the J segment 0 bases; nucleotides outside the gene matches: 6. The V gene's germline CDR1 is SGHKS and CDR2 YYEKEE (reference sequence). CDR3 size: 17 residues.

The chain has TRBV5-4 and TRBJ1-2; no definite D call. V was clipped by 0 bases and J by 0 bases, with 9 bases between them. The CDR3 runs 15 residues. CDR1 is SGHNT and CDR2 is YYREEE in the germline V gene (reference sequence). DNA of the CDR3: TGTGCCAGCAGCTTGGATCCTTCTCCTAACTATGGCTACACCTTC. This codes for CASSLDPSPNYGYTF.

The V call is TRBV7-3, the J call TRBJ1-3; 7 nucleotides align to TRBD1. V lost 5 bases to trimming and J lost 2 bases; unmatched junction nucleotides: 6. The CDR3 spans 15 residues. Germline V gene lookup returns CDR1 SGHTA and CDR2 FQGTGA. The CDR3 reads CASSATGAPGNTIYF. The CDR3 DNA reads TGTGCCAGCAGCGCCACAGGGGCCCCTGGAAACACCATATATTTT.

The chain links TRBV27 to TRBJ1-4; D possibly corresponds to TRBD1 (5 bases). Germline loops: CDR1 MNHEY, CDR2 SMNVEV (reference sequence). The CDR3 has 15 amino acids. V lost 2 bases and J lost 3, with 10 bases in between. This CDR3 is CASSLRGAANEKLFF. CDR3 nucleotide sequence: TGTGCCAGCAGTTTACGCGGGGCAGCTAATGAAAAACTGTTTTTT.

This clone was detected only a few times. This chain joins TRBV19 and TRBJ1-2, with D possibly being TRBD1 (5 bases). V lost 5 bases to trimming and J lost 3 bases, with 7 bases between them. Germline CDR1 is LNHDA and CDR2 is SQIVND (reference sequence). This CDR3 is built from 12 residues. Here the CDR3 DNA reads TGTGCCAGTAGTGCAGGGCACTATGGCTACACCTTC. This encodes CASSAGHYGYTF.

The V gene is TRBV6-5, the J gene TRBJ2-1; TRBD2 matches 11 bases. The CDR3 consists of 13 residues. CDR1 and CDR2 from the germline V gene are MNHEY and SVGAGI. J lost 5 bases, V lost 6 bases, and 0 bases had no gene match. CDR3 bases: TGTGCCAGCAGGACTAGCGGGGACAATGAGCAGTTCTTC. Amino acid sequence: CASRTSGDNEQFF.

The chain employs TRBV11-2 and TRBJ1-4; D is possibly TRBD1 (5 bases). CDR3 length: 12 residues. Germline CDR1 reads SGHAT; CDR2 reads FQNNGV. With 0 bases removed from V and 10 bases from J, the gap between germline ends came to 6 bases. The CDR3 protein is CASSLERGKLFF. The CDR3 DNA follows: TGTGCCAGCAGCTTAGAAAGGGGAAAACTGTTTTTT.

The chain carries TRBV6-4 and TRBJ2-3; tentative D call: TRBD1 (6 bases). CDR1 and CDR2 (germline): MRHNA, SNTAGT. This CDR3 has 15 amino acids. V dropped 5 bases and J dropped 2 bases, with 14 bases sitting between them. The CDR3 here is CASSTGTGYTDTQYF. The CDR3 coding sequence is TGTGCCAGCAGTACAGGGACGGGGTACACAGATACGCAGTATTTT.

The chain employs TRBV2 and TRBJ2-7; 10 bases line up with TRBD2. J lost 4 bases, V lost 1 base, and 16 bases had no gene match. Per germline, CDR1 SNHLY and CDR2 FYNNEI. This CDR3 is built from 19 residues. DNA of the CDR3: TGTGCCAGCAGTGAAGGGCTTATTTTCCTAGCGGGGGTATCTTACGAGCAGTACTTC. It yields the protein CASSEGLIFLAGVSYEQYF. The full variable domain, completed using reference TRBV2 and TRBJ2-7, is EPEVTQTPSHQVTQMGQEVILRCVPISNHLYFYWYRQILGQKVEFLVSFYNNEISEKSEIFDDQFSVERPDGSNFTLKIRSTKLEDSAMYFCASSEGLIFLAGVSYEQYFGPGTRLTVT.

This sequence joins TRBV11-2 and TRBJ1-1; 9 bases fit TRBD1. J lost 3 bases, V lost 4 bases, and 3 bases had no gene match. Germline V gene lookup returns CDR1 SGHAT and CDR2 FQNNGV. The CDR3 consists of 14 residues. The CDR3 sequence is CASSYDRGDTEAFF. The CDR3 DNA reads TGTGCCAGCAGCTACGACAGGGGGGACACTGAAGCTTTCTTT.

The sample holds a few counts of this clone. The chain links TRBV6-5 to TRBJ1-2, with 8 nucleotides matching TRBD1. Per germline, CDR1 MNHEY and CDR2 SVGAGI. V dropped 7 bases and J dropped 8; count of bases not matched to a gene: 9. This CDR3 contains 13 residues. The CDR3 region has the DNA TGTGCCAGCACCAGAGCAGGGGGCCAGGGCTACACCTTC. This codes for CASTRAGGQGYTF.

The chain carries TRBV20-1 and TRBJ2-5, with unresolved D. The CDR3 is made up of 12 amino acids. The V and J ends lost 3 bases and 5 bases respectively, with 10 bases between them. Per germline, CDR1 DFQATT and CDR2 SNEGSKA (reference sequence). DNA for the CDR3: TGCAGTGCTAGTGCCCAGTCGGAGACCCAGTACTTC. This translates into CSASAQSETQYF.

The rearrangement links TRBV3-1 (or the pseudogene TRBV3-2) to TRBJ2-5, with D unclear. V lost 0 bases to trimming and J lost 7 bases, with 6 bases between them. CDR1 is LGHDT and CDR2 is YNNKEL in the germline V gene (reference sequence). This CDR3 is built from 12 residues. Here the CDR3 DNA reads TGTGCCAGCAGCCAAGAATTCTTGACCCAGTACTTC. Translated, it gives CASSQEFLTQYF.

This clone has only a few counts. The CDR3 protein is CASSLRRGGELFF. The CDR3 coding sequence is TGTGCCAGCAGCTTACGAAGAGGAGGGGAGCTGTTTTTT. V gene TRBV5-4 combines with J gene TRBJ2-2; no firm D call. The CDR3 consists of 13 residues. Germline V lookup: CDR1 SGHNT, CDR2 YYREEE (reference sequence). Trimming took off 2 bases at V and 8 bases at J, with 10 bases between the two ends.

The chain couples TRBV11-2 to TRBJ1-1; the D is unclear. The CDR3 extends over 12 amino acids. V lost 1 base and J lost 10, with 10 bases in between. Germline V lookup: CDR1 SGHAT, CDR2 FQNNGV. The CDR3 sequence is CASSLAGRRAFF. Written as DNA, the CDR3 is TGTGCCAGCAGCTTAGCGGGGAGAAGAGCTTTCTTT.

V is TRBV28 and J is TRBJ1-4; 11 bases fit TRBD1. The V gene end was trimmed by 11 bases and the J gene end by 6 bases; junction bases not matched to a gene: 5. This CDR3 region has 13 residues. Germline CDR1 is MDHEN and CDR2 is SYDVKM. In DNA form, the CDR3 reads TGTGCCGCGAAGGGACAGGGGGATGAAAAACTGTTTTTT. Its protein is CAAKGQGDEKLFF.

The chain uses TRBV9 and TRBJ2-5; 8 bases are shared with TRBD1. Unmatched junction bases numbered 0, after V lost 0 bases and J lost 2 bases. Germline CDR1 is SGDLS and CDR2 is YYNGEE. This CDR3 region has 14 residues. The CDR3 protein is CASSVGQGQETQYF. CDR3 coding DNA: TGTGCCAGCAGCGTAGGACAGGGGCAAGAGACCCAGTACTTC.

For the CDR3, the DNA is TGTGCCAGCAGCCAAGGGACTAGCGGACTGGGGGAGCAGTTCTTC. Protein product: CASSQGTSGLGEQFF. The rearrangement links TRBV3-1 (or the pseudogene TRBV3-2) to TRBJ2-1; 10 nucleotides align to TRBD2. The CDR3 totals 15 residues. With V trimmed by 1 base and J by 10 bases, 7 bases remained unmatched. Germline V gene sequence: CDR1 LGHDT, CDR2 YNNKEL (reference sequence).

The CDR3: CASSMDFYSNQPQHF. Here the CDR3 DNA reads TGTGCCAGTAGTATGGACTTCTATAGCAATCAGCCCCAGCATTTT. The chain joins TRBV19 to TRBJ1-5; D call uncertain. CDR1 and CDR2 (germline): LNHDA, SQIVND (reference sequence). Between the trimmed V and J ends, which lost 3 bases and 0 bases, there was a span of 9 bases. This CDR3 has 15 residues.

This chain uses TRBV5-1 with TRBJ2-1, with TRBD2 matching over 11 bases. This CDR3 comprises 15 residues. Germline CDR1 SGHRS, CDR2 YFSETQ. The trim removed 4 bases at V and 7 bases at J, leaving 7 bases unmatched. The CDR3 sequence is CASSPTSGATNEQFF. The CDR3 DNA reads TGCGCCAGCAGCCCGACTAGCGGGGCCACAAATGAGCAGTTCTTC.